A selection of T cell receptor beta chains follows, all from one sample in a study of shared clonotypes between healthy human individuals. Assay used: immunoSEQ multiplex PCR; TCRdb lists only in-frame clones, some missing. The sample includes around 2.5 million clones, approximately 93% seen only once; the top ten take approximately 0.36%. The specimen was naive CD4+ T cells from PBMCs. The receptors stem from a man younger than 35 in good health. Some clones in this sample may be carry-over from other donors' samples. Both conserved end residues are trimmed from each CDR3. Fields, in order: D gene, V gene, J gene, CDR3 protein. A D gene is named only where the DNA matches it firmly.

.,TRBV5-4,TRBJ2-7,ASSLEQGRYEQY
.,TRBV7-9,TRBJ1-5,ASSRPGSATH
.,TRBV2,TRBJ2-7,ASREDRGPYEQY
.,TRBV4-1,TRBJ2-5,ASSQWPRQRKSQETQY
TRBD2,TRBV2,TRBJ2-5,ASSDGLAGVETQY
.,TRBV5-8,TRBJ2-2,ASSFRGGLSGELF
.,TRBV7-2,TRBJ2-1,ASSFQRDIPGNEQF
TRBD2,TRBV11-2,TRBJ2-1,ATGVGGSGRYNEQF
TRBD2,TRBV7-9,TRBJ2-1,ASRSTSGPWNEQF
TRBD2,TRBV7-2,TRBJ2-7,ASSFSGGAYEQY
TRBD1,TRBV10-3,TRBJ1-2,AISVEGQDVYT
TRBD2,TRBV5-4,TRBJ2-7,ASSRASGFYEQY
.,TRBV9,TRBJ2-3,ASSVWASGSLH
.,TRBV11-2,TRBJ2-7,ASSLDNYEQY
.,TRBV9,TRBJ1-2,ASGRGIYGYT
TRBD2,TRBV28,TRBJ2-5,ASSVAGTSGSEAQY
.,TRBV29-1,TRBJ1-6,SVGWGENSPLH
TRBD1,TRBV15,TRBJ1-2,ATSRSDRGYNYGYT
.,TRBV28,TRBJ2-7,ASSLAPPARDEQY
TRBD1,TRBV28,TRBJ2-7,ASSSTGTGTSEQY
TRBD2,TRBV5-1,TRBJ2-7,ASSSTAGTSYEQY
.,TRBV18,TRBJ2-7,ASSPNPRGEQY
.,TRBV6-1,TRBJ1-1,ASSERVLGVIGRTEAF
.,TRBV2,TRBJ1-5,ASSEAGGNQPQH
.,TRBV19,TRBJ1-2,ASTYWGQNYGYT